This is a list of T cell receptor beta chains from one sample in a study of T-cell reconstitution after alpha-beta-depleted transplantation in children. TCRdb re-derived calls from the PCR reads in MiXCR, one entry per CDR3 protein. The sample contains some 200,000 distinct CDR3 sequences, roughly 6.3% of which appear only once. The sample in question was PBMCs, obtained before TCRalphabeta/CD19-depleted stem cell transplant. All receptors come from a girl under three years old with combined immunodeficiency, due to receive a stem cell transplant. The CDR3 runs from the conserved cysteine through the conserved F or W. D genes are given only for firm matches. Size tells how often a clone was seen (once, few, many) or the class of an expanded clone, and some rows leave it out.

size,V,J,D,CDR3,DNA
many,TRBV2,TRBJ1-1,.,CASRPKGLDLFEAFF,TGTGCCAGCAGACCTAAGGGCCTCGATTTATTTGAAGCTTTCTTT
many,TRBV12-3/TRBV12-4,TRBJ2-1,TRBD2,CASNLGGRYNEQFF,TGTGCCAGCAATCTGGGGGGGAGGTACAATGAGCAGTTCTTC
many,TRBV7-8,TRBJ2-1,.,CASSPLNNEQFF,TGTGCCAGCAGCCCTCTTAACAATGAGCAGTTCTTC
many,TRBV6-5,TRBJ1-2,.,CASSNRGAKDYGYTF,TGTGCCAGCAGCAACCGGGGGGCGAAGGACTATGGCTACACCTTC
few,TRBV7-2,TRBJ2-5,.,CASSTGRGQETQYF,TGTGCCAGCAGTACGGGAAGGGGCCAAGAGACCCAGTACTTC
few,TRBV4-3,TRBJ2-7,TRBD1,CASSQEAPRQGEFTYEQYF,TGCGCCAGCAGCCAAGAAGCCCCGAGACAGGGGGAATTTACCTACGAGCAGTACTTC
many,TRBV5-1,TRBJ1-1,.,CASTEGGTEAFF,TGCGCCAGCACCGAAGGGGGCACTGAAGCTTTCTTT
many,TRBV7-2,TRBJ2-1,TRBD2,CASSLVAGVYNEQFF,TGTGCCAGCAGCTTAGTAGCGGGAGTCTACAATGAGCAGTTCTTC
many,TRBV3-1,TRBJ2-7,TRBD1,CASSLSPGGGEQYF,TGTGCCAGCAGCCTATCCCCAGGGGGTGGCGAGCAGTACTTC
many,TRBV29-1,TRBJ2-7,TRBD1,CSVETLDRAESSYEQYF,TGCAGCGTTGAAACATTGGACAGGGCGGAGAGCTCCTACGAGCAGTACTTC
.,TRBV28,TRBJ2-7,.,CASSSDSKTTYEQYF,TGTGCCAGCAGTTCCGACAGCAAGACTACCTACGAGCAGTACTTC
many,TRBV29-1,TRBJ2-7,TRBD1,CSASGTGGSYEQYF,TGCAGCGCTTCCGGGACAGGGGGTTCCTACGAGCAGTACTTC
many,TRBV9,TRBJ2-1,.,CASSVVGGPPPPYNEQFF,TGTGCCAGCAGCGTAGTAGGGGGACCCCCTCCCCCCTACAATGAGCAGTTCTTC
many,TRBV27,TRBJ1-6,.,CASSSQGSSYNSPLHF,TGTGCCAGCAGTTCCCAGGGGAGCTCCTATAATTCACCCCTCCACTTT
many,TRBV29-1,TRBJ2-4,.,CSVERLLAKNIQYF,TGCAGCGTTGAAAGGTTACTAGCCAAAAACATTCAGTACTTC
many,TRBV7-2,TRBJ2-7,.,CASSLLEGYEQYF,TGTGCCAGCAGCTTATTAGAGGGCTACGAGCAGTACTTC
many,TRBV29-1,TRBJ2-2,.,CSVVLGVSTGELFF,TGCAGCGTTGTTCTCGGGGTTAGCACCGGGGAGCTGTTTTTT
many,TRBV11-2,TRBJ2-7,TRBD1,CASIGGQADYEQYF,TGTGCCAGCATCGGGGGACAGGCCGACTACGAGCAGTACTTC
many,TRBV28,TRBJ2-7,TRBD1,CASSWGDRGPPDEQYF,TGTGCCAGCAGTTGGGGGGACAGGGGGCCGCCCGACGAGCAGTACTTC
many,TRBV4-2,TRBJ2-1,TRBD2,CASSQDQSGSGIVPPRQQFF,TGTGCCAGCAGCCAAGATCAATCAGGGAGCGGGATTGTCCCACCACGCCAGCAGTTCTTC
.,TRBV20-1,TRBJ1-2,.,CSARESPAFYGYTF,TGCAGTGCTAGGGAATCTCCAGCGTTCTATGGCTACACCTTC
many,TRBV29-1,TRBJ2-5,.,CSADRVQETQYF,TGCAGCGCTGACAGAGTCCAAGAGACCCAGTACTTC
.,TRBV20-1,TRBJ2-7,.,CSARAPGGVEQYF,TGCAGTGCTAGAGCACCCGGGGGAGTGGAGCAGTACTTC
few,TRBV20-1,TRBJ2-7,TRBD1,CSARDGQVTSYEQYF,TGCAGTGCTAGAGATGGACAGGTGACCTCCTACGAGCAGTACTTC
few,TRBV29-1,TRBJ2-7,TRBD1,CSGGQGYEQYF,TGCAGCGGGGGACAGGGCTACGAGCAGTACTTC
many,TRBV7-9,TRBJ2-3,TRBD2,CASSRLAGVVADTQYF,TGTGCCAGCAGCCGACTAGCGGGGGTCGTTGCAGATACGCAGTATTTT
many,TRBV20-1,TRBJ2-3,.,CSASMPSGGTDTQYF,TGCAGTGCTAGCATGCCGTCCGGGGGCACAGATACGCAGTATTTT
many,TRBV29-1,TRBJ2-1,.,CSAIPGLENIEQFF,TGCAGCGCTATACCGGGACTCGAAAACATAGAGCAGTTCTTC
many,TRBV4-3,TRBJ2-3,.,CASSQEPHTQYF,TGCGCCAGCAGCCAAGAGCCACATACGCAGTATTTT
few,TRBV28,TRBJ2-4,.,CASSLFRAGNIQYF,TGTGCCAGCAGTTTATTTAGGGCAGGGAACATTCAGTACTTC
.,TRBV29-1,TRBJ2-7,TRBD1,CSAATGNVNEQYF,TGCAGCGCTGCGACAGGGAACGTCAACGAGCAGTACTTC
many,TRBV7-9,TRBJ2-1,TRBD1,CASSPLTGDKSSYNEQFF,TGTGCCAGCAGCCCCCTGACAGGGGACAAGAGCTCCTACAATGAGCAGTTCTTC
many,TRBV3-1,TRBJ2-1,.,CASSPQLQTAGEQFF,TGTGCCAGCAGCCCCCAATTACAGACGGCAGGGGAGCAGTTCTTC
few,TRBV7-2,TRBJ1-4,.,CASSSPWDPRGEKLFF,TGTGCCAGCAGCTCCCCCTGGGACCCCCGCGGGGAAAAACTGTTTTTT
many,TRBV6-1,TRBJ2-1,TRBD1,CASRSAGTDIYNEQFF,TGTGCCAGCAGGTCCGCCGGGACAGACATTTACAATGAGCAGTTCTTC
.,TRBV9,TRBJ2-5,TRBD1,CASTPGGRLKETQYF,TGTGCCAGCACCCCAGGGGGCCGATTGAAGGAGACCCAGTACTTC
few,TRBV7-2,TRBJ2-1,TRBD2,CASSLAVVAGSEQFF,TGTGCCAGCAGCTTAGCAGTGGTAGCGGGAAGTGAGCAGTTCTTC
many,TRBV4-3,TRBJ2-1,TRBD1,CASSHLGQGVGNEQFF,TGCGCCAGCAGCCACCTTGGACAGGGGGTTGGGAATGAGCAGTTCTTC
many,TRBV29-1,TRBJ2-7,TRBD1,CSAQDRLSSYEQYF,TGCAGCGCCCAGGACAGGTTAAGCTCCTACGAGCAGTACTTC
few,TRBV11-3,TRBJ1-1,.,CASGPGWTTEAFF,TGTGCCAGCGGGCCGGGGTGGACCACTGAAGCTTTCTTT
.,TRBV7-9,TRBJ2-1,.,CASSVNRRGPSYNEQFF,TGTGCCAGCAGCGTAAATAGGAGGGGGCCCTCCTACAATGAGCAGTTCTTC
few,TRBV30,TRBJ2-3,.,CAWSVAGSTDTQYF,TGTGCCTGGAGTGTAGCAGGTAGCACAGATACGCAGTATTTT
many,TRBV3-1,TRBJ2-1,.,CASSRLPREQFF,TGTGCCAGCAGCCGCCTTCCTCGGGAGCAGTTCTTC
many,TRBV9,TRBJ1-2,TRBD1,CASSVVEDRVLNYGYTF,TGTGCCAGCAGCGTAGTAGAGGACAGGGTGCTTAACTATGGCTACACCTTC
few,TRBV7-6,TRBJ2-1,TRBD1,CASSAGAGGAYNEQFF,TGTGCCAGCAGCGCCGGGGCAGGGGGCGCCTACAATGAGCAGTTCTTC
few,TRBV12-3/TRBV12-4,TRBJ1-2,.,CASSFTGLSGYTF,TGTGCCAGCAGTTTCACAGGGCTATCTGGCTACACCTTC
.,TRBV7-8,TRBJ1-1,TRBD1,CASSFGARGLGGTEAFF,TGTGCCAGCAGCTTCGGCGCCAGGGGGCTTGGGGGCACTGAAGCTTTCTTT
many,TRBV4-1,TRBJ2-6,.,CASSQAGANVLTF,TGCGCCAGCAGCCAAGCTGGGGCCAACGTCCTGACTTTC
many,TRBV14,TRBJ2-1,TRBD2,CASSQQTSGYNEQFF,TGTGCCAGCAGCCAACAGACTAGCGGGTACAATGAGCAGTTCTTC
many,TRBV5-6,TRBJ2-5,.,CASSASEETQYF,TGTGCCAGCAGCGCCTCCGAAGAGACCCAGTACTTC